The rows below give T cell receptor beta chains drawn from one sample of a study of OX40 agonist ivuxolimab in advanced cancers. Sequencing was performed with immunoSEQ multiplex PCR; in TCRdb, only in-frame clones are kept and a portion is missing. The table records over 20,000 clones, 65% to 85% of them present only once. The source was CD4+ or CD8+ T cells sorted from blood, collected in a trial of the OX40 agonist ivuxolimab. Receptor source: an adult with an advanced solid tumor such as melanoma, head and neck, liver or kidney cancer. Both conserved end residues are trimmed from each CDR3. The D gene is left open where the match is weak. Size values are once, few and many counts, or a class for expanded clones, and some rows have none.

>TRBJ2-5|.|.|TRBV7-7
ASSLAWDDQETQY
>TRBJ1-1|.|TRBD1|TRBV27
ASSLSTGGIEAF
>TRBJ2-2|.|TRBD2|TRBV5-1
ATFWGTSEPNTGELF
>TRBJ2-7|.|.|TRBV5-6
ASIGPGQEGPYEQY
>TRBJ2-1|.|TRBD2|TRBV4-3
ASSQDGSGREPSYNEQF
>TRBJ2-2|.|.|TRBV25-1
ASSPSNTGELF
>TRBJ1-1|once|.|TRBV27
ASSLAQGMNTEAF
>TRBJ2-7|once|TRBD1|TRBV27
ASRHRGFSYEQY
>TRBJ2-5|medium-sized|.|TRBV30
AWTITGGPQETQY
>TRBJ1-6|.|.|TRBV5-6
ASSLISSYNSPLH
>TRBJ2-1|.|.|TRBV4-3
ASSLSESREQF
>TRBJ2-1|.|.|TRBV10-1
ASSEVSPTGDEQF
>TRBJ2-7|.|.|TRBV5-1
ASKLDRLYEQY
>TRBJ1-2|.|.|TRBV9
ASSVSGDGYT
>TRBJ2-7|.|TRBD1|TRBV2
ASSGTGHYEQY
>TRBJ2-7|.|.|TRBV27
ASRAGPSSYEQY